The 27 T cell receptor beta chains reported below all come from one sample, sequenced in a study of blood T cell repertoires in COVID-19 (dated by TCRdb to about 2020). The library was produced with the immunoSEQ multiplex PCR assay. This is the immuneACCESS table as TCRdb keeps it, with only in-frame sequences that have V and J called. A part of the clones is gone; compared with another copy, unresolved V genes explain less than half, and the rest is unexplained. Present in this sample are 190,000 or so clones, 70% to 90% of which were seen just once. 2.9% of the sample comes from the top ten. Sequencing input: peripheral blood. The receptors come from a woman aged 30 to 39 with active or convalescent COVID-19.

In DNA, the CDR3 is TGTGCCAGCAGCCCTAGCGGGGACCGCACAGATACGCAGTATTTT. Its translation is CASSPSGDRTDTQYF. This chain joins TRBV27 and TRBJ2-3; 9 bases fit TRBD2. This CDR3 comprises 15 residues. J lost 1 base, V lost 6 bases, and 5 bases had no gene match. Germline-derived CDR1 and CDR2 are MNHEY and SMNVEV (reference sequence).

This clone was seen a few times. J is TRBJ1-5 and V is TRBV10-2; no reliable D call. The germline V gene encodes CDR1 WSHSY and CDR2 SAAADI. V gave up 6 bases and J gave up 0 bases, with 12 bases separating them. CDR3 length: 15 amino acids. The CDR3 reads CASSQAGLSNQPQHF. The CDR3 region has the DNA TGCGCCAGCAGCCAAGCGGGCCTTAGCAATCAGCCCCAGCATTTT.

The chain joins TRBV19 to TRBJ2-1; D is perhaps TRBD2 (5 bases). Germline V lookup: CDR1 LNHDA, CDR2 SQIVND (reference sequence). Trimming stripped 3 bases from V and 7 bases from J, with 16 bases between. This CDR3 region has 15 residues. CDR3 sequence (DNA): TGTGCCAGTAGTATGGGAGAGAGAAGGACGAATGAGCAGTTCTTC. Its translation is CASSMGERRTNEQFF. Full variable domain (missing parts from reference TRBV19 and TRBJ2-1): DGGITQSPKYLFRKEGQNVTLSCEQNLNHDAMYWYRQDPGQGLRLIYYSQIVNDFQKGDIAEGYSVSREKKESFPLTVTSAQKNPTAFYLCASSMGERRTNEQFFGPGTRLTVL.

V and J are TRBV19 and TRBJ2-7; TRBD1 matches 8 bases. V shed 5 bases, J shed 5 bases, and the junction held 2 bases outside the gene matches. This CDR3 is 12 amino acids long. The germline CDR1 and CDR2 sequences are LNHDA and SQIVND (reference sequence). DNA for the CDR3: TGTGCCAGTAGTGCGGACAGGGACGAGCAGTACTTC. Amino acid sequence: CASSADRDEQYF. The whole variable domain, filled in from reference TRBV19 and TRBJ2-7, reads DGGITQSPKYLFRKEGQNVTLSCEQNLNHDAMYWYRQDPGQGLRLIYYSQIVNDFQKGDIAEGYSVSREKKESFPLTVTSAQKNPTAFYLCASSADRDEQYFGPGTRLTVT.

This chain connects TRBV19 to TRBJ1-3; D is uncertain. The V end lost 6 bases, the J end lost 0 bases, and 15 bases lay between the germline ends. The CDR3 spans 16 residues. Germline V gives CDR1 LNHDA, CDR2 SQIVND (reference sequence). This chain's CDR3 is CASSRARTDSGNTIYF. The CDR3 bases are TGTGCCAGTAGCCGCGCCCGGACTGACTCTGGAAACACCATATATTTT.

This chain joins TRBV5-4 and TRBJ2-2, with 7 nucleotides matching TRBD2. Looked up from germline, CDR1 is SGHNT and CDR2 is YYREEE (reference sequence). This CDR3 spans 14 amino acids. V shed 5 bases and J 7 bases; nucleotides not matched to a gene: 8. CDR3 sequence reads: CASRGEGGGGELFF. Written as DNA, the CDR3 is TGTGCCAGCAGAGGGGAAGGCGGGGGCGGGGAGCTGTTTTTT.

The V and J genes are TRBV6-5 and TRBJ1-2; 7 nucleotides line up with TRBD1. CDR1 is MNHEY and CDR2 is SVGAGI in the germline V gene. This CDR3 is 13 amino acids long. The trim removed 2 bases at V and 7 bases at J, leaving 4 bases unmatched. CDR3 sequence: CASSYKGALGYTF. DNA of the CDR3: TGTGCCAGCAGTTACAAGGGGGCGCTTGGCTACACCTTC.

The CDR3 DNA is TGTGCCAGCAGTGAAGGACAGAGCCCTAACAATGAGCAGTTCTTC. It encodes CASSEGQSPNNEQFF. The genes are TRBV6-1 and TRBJ2-1, with a weak D call TRBD1 (5 bases). Germline loops: CDR1 MNHNS, CDR2 SASEGT. The CDR3 extends over 15 amino acids. Trimming shortened V by 1 base and J by 5 bases, and 12 bases separated the two germline ends.

In its sample, this clone was seen once. The rearrangement uses TRBV28 and TRBJ1-5; TRBD1 matches 7 bases. The CDR3 loop spans 13 amino acids. The V gene end was trimmed by 6 bases and the J gene end by 9 bases; junction bases not matched to a gene: 8. Per the germline V gene, CDR1 is MDHEN and CDR2 is SYDVKM. Here the CDR3 reads CASSPDRVRPQHF. The CDR3 nucleotides are TGTGCCAGCAGCCCTGACAGGGTGCGGCCCCAGCATTTT.

This chain links TRBV11-2 with TRBJ2-1, with 14 bases aligning to TRBD2. Germline CDR1 reads SGHAT; CDR2 reads FQNNGV. This CDR3 has 15 residues. V shed 4 bases, J shed 8 bases, and the junction held 4 bases outside the gene matches. The DNA of the CDR3 is TGTGCCAGCAGCTCCAGACTAGCGGGAGGGGATGAGCAGTTCTTC. Protein: CASSSRLAGGDEQFF.

This CDR3 is CSVEVGLGTDTQYF. The CDR3 region has the DNA TGCAGCGTTGAAGTGGGACTAGGCACAGATACGCAGTATTTT. This chain uses TRBV29-1 with TRBJ2-3; 8 bases align to TRBD2. The CDR3 runs 14 residues. V lost 1 base and J lost 1; bases outside the gene matches: 1. The germline V gene has CDR1 SQVTM and CDR2 ANQGSEA.

CDR3 nucleotides: TGTGCCAGCAGTCCCACGGAGGGCACCATATATTTT. It codes for CASSPTEGTIYF. This chain connects TRBV12-3 or TRBV12-4 to TRBJ1-3; no firm D call. Trimming took off 5 bases at V and 9 bases at J, with 11 bases between the two ends. The CDR3 runs to 12 residues.

The chain carries TRBV30 and TRBJ1-1; D perhaps matches TRBD1 (5 bases). Germline CDR1 reads GTSNPN; CDR2 reads SVGIG (reference sequence). The CDR3 runs 12 residues. V gave up 3 bases and J gave up 10 bases, with 15 bases separating them. The CDR3 DNA reads as TGTGCCTGGAGCCAACCAGGGCCAAGAGCTTTCTTT. Its protein is CAWSQPGPRAFF.

This chain uses TRBV28 with TRBJ2-7; D perhaps matches TRBD1 (6 bases). V dropped 5 bases and J dropped 5 bases, with 10 bases sitting between them. CDR1 MDHEN and CDR2 SYDVKM come from the germline V gene. The CDR3 is made up of 12 amino acids. The DNA for the CDR3 is TGTGCCAGCAGTGAGGGGGTGGACGAGCAGTACTTC. Translated: CASSEGVDEQYF.

J is TRBJ2-7 and V is TRBV28, with a possible D match to TRBD1 (5 bases). The CDR3 consists of 16 residues. CDR1 and CDR2 (germline): MDHEN, SYDVKM. The V end lost 5 bases, the J end lost 3 bases, and 20 bases lay between the germline ends. In nucleotides, the CDR3 is TGTGCCAGCAGTAGTTCTCAGGGCGGCCGGAACTACGAGCAGTACTTC. It yields the protein CASSSSQGGRNYEQYF.

This chain uses TRBV5-1 with TRBJ1-1; 7 nucleotides match TRBD1. Germline lookup yields CDR1 SGHRS and CDR2 YFSETQ. The CDR3 consists of 15 residues. Trimming took 4 bases from V and 1 from J; bases not matched to a gene: 7. CDR3 bases: TGCGCCAGCAGCAACTTAGGGGGCGCGAACACTGAAGCTTTCTTT. Its protein is CASSNLGGANTEAFF.

This chain uses TRBV10-3 with TRBJ1-1; D not certain. The length of the CDR3 is 13 residues. The V end lost 3 bases, the J end lost 1 base, and 6 bases lay between the germline ends. Germline CDR1 ENHRY, CDR2 SYGVKD. The CDR3 protein is CAISDPTNTEAFF. The DNA for the CDR3 is TGTGCCATCAGTGACCCTACGAACACTGAAGCTTTCTTT.

Written as DNA, the CDR3 is TGTGCCAGCAGTTTATGGGGTAGCGGGAGGAAAAATGAGCAGTTCTTC. Amino acids: CASSLWGSGRKNEQFF. The gene calls are TRBV27 and TRBJ2-1; 10 bases are a match to TRBD2. Germline CDR1 is MNHEY and CDR2 is SMNVEV (reference sequence). There are 16 residues in the CDR3. Unmatched junction bases numbered 7, after V lost 1 base and J lost 7 bases.

This chain links TRBV10-3 with TRBJ1-1, with D hard to call. The CDR3 runs 14 residues. V gave up 0 bases and J gave up 1 base, with 6 bases separating them. Germline values: CDR1 ENHRY, CDR2 SYGVKD. The CDR3 loop reads CAISESAENTEAFF. The CDR3 bases are TGTGCCATCAGTGAGTCGGCAGAGAACACTGAAGCTTTCTTT.

The chain couples TRBV28 to TRBJ2-7; TRBD1 matches at 7 bases. With 4 bases clipped from V and 2 bases from J, the junction kept 11 bases outside the gene matches. The CDR3 consists of 16 residues. Germline V lookup: CDR1 MDHEN, CDR2 SYDVKM. The CDR3 nucleotides read TGTGCCAGCAGTTCCGGGACCCCCCAGGGGGCCTACGAGCAGTACTTC. Its protein product is CASSSGTPQGAYEQYF.

CDR3 protein: CASRGGLGGEQYF. The DNA of the CDR3 is TGTGCCAGCAGGGGGGGTTTGGGTGGCGAGCAGTACTTC. The J gene is TRBJ2-7, the V gene TRBV2; TRBD2 might be the D (6 bases). The CDR3 is made up of 13 amino acids. Germline V gene sequence: CDR1 SNHLY, CDR2 FYNNEI. V lost 6 bases and J lost 6, with 15 bases in between. Full variable domain (rest looked up from reference TRBV2 and TRBJ2-7): EPEVTQTPSHQVTQMGQEVILRCVPISNHLYFYWYRQILGQKVEFLVSFYNNEISEKSEIFDDQFSVERPDGSNFTLKIRSTKLEDSAMYFCASRGGLGGEQYFGPGTRLTVT.

This chain uses TRBV6-6 with TRBJ1-4; D uncertain. The CDR3 has 14 amino acids. V dropped 6 bases and J dropped 0 bases, with 8 bases sitting between them. CDR1 and CDR2 from the germline V gene are MNHNY and SVGAGI (reference sequence). CDR3 DNA sequence: TGTGCCAGCAGAAAGGAGGCAACTAATGAAAAACTGTTTTTT. Translation: CASRKEATNEKLFF.

Only one count was recorded for this clone. The V and J genes are TRBV2 and TRBJ1-1, with D possibly being TRBD1 (6 bases). Trimming took off 3 bases at V and 5 bases at J, with 19 bases between the two ends. The CDR3 loop spans 16 amino acids. Germline-derived CDR1 and CDR2 are SNHLY and FYNNEI. DNA for the CDR3: TGTGCCAGCAGTGACCGGGGGGGGCAAAAGGGGACTGAAGCTTTCTTT. Its protein is CASSDRGGQKGTEAFF. Drawing the rest from reference TRBV2 and TRBJ1-1, the complete variable domain is EPEVTQTPSHQVTQMGQEVILRCVPISNHLYFYWYRQILGQKVEFLVSFYNNEISEKSEIFDDQFSVERPDGSNFTLKIRSTKLEDSAMYFCASSDRGGQKGTEAFFGQGTRLTVV.

The DNA of the CDR3 is TGTGCCAGCAGCTCCAGACTAGCGGTAAACAATGAGCAGTTCTTC. Residues: CASSSRLAVNNEQFF. The J gene is TRBJ2-1, the V gene TRBV5-8, with 9 bases matching TRBD2. Germline CDR1 and CDR2: SGHTS and YDEGEE. CDR3 length: 15 amino acids. After removal of 3 bases from V and 5 bases from J, the junction contained 6 bases not matched to a gene.

The V gene is TRBV25-1, the J gene TRBJ1-5; D ambiguous. CDR3 length: 15 amino acids. V was clipped by 4 bases and J by 4 bases, with 14 bases between them. Germline V lookup: CDR1 MGHDK, CDR2 SYGVNS. The CDR3 DNA follows: TGTGCCAGCAGTGGGTCCCCGGGAACGAATCAGCCCCAGCATTTT. It translates to CASSGSPGTNQPQHF.

The gene calls are TRBV19 and TRBJ1-5, with D possibly matching TRBD1 (6 bases). Trimming took 3 bases from V and 6 from J, leaving 15 bases between them. The CDR3 runs to 15 residues. Germline-derived CDR1 and CDR2 are LNHDA and SQIVND (reference sequence). The CDR3 DNA follows: TGTGCCAGTAGTATTAGGACAGAAAGGACTCAGCCCCAGCATTTT. Protein: CASSIRTERTQPQHF.

J is TRBJ1-2 and V is TRBV11-2; 7 nucleotides agree with TRBD1. Germline loops: CDR1 SGHAT, CDR2 FQNNGV. V shed 6 bases, J shed 6 bases, and the junction held 10 bases outside the gene matches. The CDR3 totals 14 residues. The CDR3 nucleotides are TGTGCCAGCAGGCCTAGCCCGGGGACAGATGGCTACACCTTC. Translating gives CASRPSPGTDGYTF.